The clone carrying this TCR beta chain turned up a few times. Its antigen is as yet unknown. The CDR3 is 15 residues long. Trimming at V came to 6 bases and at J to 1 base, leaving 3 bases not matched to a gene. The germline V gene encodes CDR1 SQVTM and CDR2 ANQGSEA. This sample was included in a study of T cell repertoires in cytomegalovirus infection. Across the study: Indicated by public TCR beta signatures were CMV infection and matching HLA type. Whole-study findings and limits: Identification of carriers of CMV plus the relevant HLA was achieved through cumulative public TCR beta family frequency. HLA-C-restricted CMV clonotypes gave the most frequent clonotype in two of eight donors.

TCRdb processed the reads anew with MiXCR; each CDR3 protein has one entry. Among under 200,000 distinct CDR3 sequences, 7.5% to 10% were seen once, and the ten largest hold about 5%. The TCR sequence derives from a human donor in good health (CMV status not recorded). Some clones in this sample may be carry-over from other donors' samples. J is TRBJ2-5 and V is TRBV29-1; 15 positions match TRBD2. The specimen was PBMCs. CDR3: CSVPGLAGGQETQYF. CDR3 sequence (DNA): TGCAGCGTCCCGGGACTAGCGGGGGGCCAAGAGACCCAGTACTTC.